These T cell receptor beta chains were read from a single sample in a study of T cells after yellow fever vaccination. Via MiXCR, TCRdb re-called the 5' RACE reads, giving one row per CDR3 protein. The data contain 620,000 or so distinct CDR3 sequences, 9% to 15% of them singletons. Sequenced here: PBMCs, sampled on the day of the yellow fever booster vaccination. The receptors were sampled from a young man who received the YFV17D yellow fever vaccine. CDR3s include the opening cysteine and the closing phenylalanine or tryptophan. Fields, in order: V gene, J gene, CDR3 length, D gene, clone size, CDR3 DNA, CDR3 protein. A D gene is named only where the DNA matches it firmly. Clone size, where shown, is once, few, many, or a class for clones that have expanded.

V gene: TRBV9
J gene: TRBJ1-3
CDR3 length: 15
D gene: .
clone size: .
CDR3 DNA: TGTGCCAGCAGCGTAGGGCGGGCTTATGGAAACACCATATATTTT
CDR3 protein: CASSVGRAYGNTIYF

V gene: TRBV7-3
J gene: TRBJ2-7
CDR3 length: 13
D gene: .
clone size: .
CDR3 DNA: TGTGCCAGCAGTCCGAGCGGGTTGTACGAGCAGTACTTC
CDR3 protein: CASSPSGLYEQYF

V gene: TRBV2
J gene: TRBJ2-5
CDR3 length: 11
D gene: .
clone size: .
CDR3 DNA: TGTGCCAGCAGTGCCAACCGGGCCCAGTACTTC
CDR3 protein: CASSANRAQYF

V gene: TRBV7-6
J gene: TRBJ1-6
CDR3 length: 15
D gene: TRBD1
clone size: many
CDR3 DNA: TGTGCCAGCAGCCCCAGGACAGGGGGCGACTCACCCCTCCACTTT
CDR3 protein: CASSPRTGGDSPLHF

V gene: TRBV5-6
J gene: TRBJ2-2
CDR3 length: 14
D gene: TRBD2
clone size: .
CDR3 DNA: TGTGCCAGCAGCTTTTGGGGGGGGGCCGGGGAGCTGTTTTTT
CDR3 protein: CASSFWGGAGELFF

V gene: TRBV4-3
J gene: TRBJ2-1
CDR3 length: 16
D gene: .
clone size: few
CDR3 DNA: TGCGCCAGCAGCCTTTACTCCAGAATTCCCTACAATGAGCAGTTCTTC
CDR3 protein: CASSLYSRIPYNEQFF

V gene: TRBV7-2
J gene: TRBJ2-7
CDR3 length: 17
D gene: TRBD2
clone size: many
CDR3 DNA: TGTGCCAGCAGCCTTACTAGCGGGAGGCTTCCCACCTACGAGCAGTACTTC
CDR3 protein: CASSLTSGRLPTYEQYF

V gene: TRBV20-1
J gene: TRBJ1-3
CDR3 length: 16
D gene: .
clone size: .
CDR3 DNA: TGCAGTGCTAGAGATTTTGGGTCTATCTCTGGAAACACCATATATTTT
CDR3 protein: CSARDFGSISGNTIYF

V gene: TRBV6-2/TRBV6-3
J gene: TRBJ2-3
CDR3 length: 12
D gene: .
clone size: many
CDR3 DNA: TGTGCCAGCAGTTACCTCGGGGATACGCAGTATTTT
CDR3 protein: CASSYLGDTQYF

V gene: TRBV28
J gene: TRBJ1-4
CDR3 length: 15
D gene: .
clone size: few
CDR3 DNA: TGTGCCAGCAGTTTACCCAGGGGTAATGATGAAAAACTGTTTTTT
CDR3 protein: CASSLPRGNDEKLFF

V gene: TRBV12-3/TRBV12-4
J gene: TRBJ2-1
CDR3 length: 13
D gene: TRBD2
clone size: .
CDR3 DNA: TGTGCCAGCGAGGGACTAGCGGGCAATGAGCAGTTCTTC
CDR3 protein: CASEGLAGNEQFF

V gene: TRBV20-1
J gene: TRBJ2-3
CDR3 length: 16
D gene: TRBD1
clone size: .
CDR3 DNA: TGCAGTGCTCACCCCCAGCAGGGGGCGTTTGCAGATACGCAGTATTTT
CDR3 protein: CSAHPQQGAFADTQYF

V gene: TRBV30
J gene: TRBJ2-1
CDR3 length: 14
D gene: TRBD2
clone size: .
CDR3 DNA: TGTGCCCTCAAGGGTAGCGGGAACTATTATGAGCAGTTCTTC
CDR3 protein: CALKGSGNYYEQFF

V gene: TRBV5-1
J gene: TRBJ1-1
CDR3 length: 16
D gene: TRBD1
clone size: .
CDR3 DNA: TGCGCCAGCAGCTTGGTCCCACAGGGGGCCGGAGGTGAAGCTTTCTTT
CDR3 protein: CASSLVPQGAGGEAFF

V gene: TRBV7-2
J gene: TRBJ2-1
CDR3 length: 15
D gene: .
clone size: few
CDR3 DNA: TGTGCCAGCAGCTTAGTTAGTTCCCGGGACAATGAGCAGTTCTTC
CDR3 protein: CASSLVSSRDNEQFF

V gene: TRBV29-1
J gene: TRBJ2-7
CDR3 length: 13
D gene: .
clone size: .
CDR3 DNA: TGCAGCGTTGAAGTGGACAGAAAGACCGAGCAGTACTTC
CDR3 protein: CSVEVDRKTEQYF

V gene: TRBV7-9
J gene: TRBJ2-1
CDR3 length: 16
D gene: TRBD2
clone size: .
CDR3 DNA: TGTGCCAGCAGCTTGAGCGGGGCTAGCTCCTACAATGAGCAGTTCTTC
CDR3 protein: CASSLSGASSYNEQFF

V gene: TRBV5-1
J gene: TRBJ1-5
CDR3 length: 13
D gene: .
clone size: .
CDR3 DNA: TGCGCCAGCAGCTTGGACGGAGGGCAGCCCCAGCATTTT
CDR3 protein: CASSLDGGQPQHF

V gene: TRBV11-2
J gene: TRBJ1-1
CDR3 length: 14
D gene: .
clone size: few
CDR3 DNA: TGTGCCAGCAGCGTCAGGAGAATGAACACTGAAGCTTTCTTT
CDR3 protein: CASSVRRMNTEAFF

V gene: TRBV6-1
J gene: TRBJ2-1
CDR3 length: 15
D gene: TRBD2
clone size: few
CDR3 DNA: TGTGCCAGCAGTGATAGCGGGACATCCTACAATGAGCAGTTCTTC
CDR3 protein: CASSDSGTSYNEQFF

V gene: TRBV6-1
J gene: TRBJ2-2
CDR3 length: 17
D gene: TRBD1
clone size: few
CDR3 DNA: TGTGCCAGCACCCTCAGGGGGCGGTTCGACACCAACGGGGAGCTGTTTTTT
CDR3 protein: CASTLRGRFDTNGELFF

V gene: TRBV7-9
J gene: TRBJ2-3
CDR3 length: 11
D gene: .
clone size: few
CDR3 DNA: TGTGCCCTCGGAGGGTGGGATACGCAGTATTTT
CDR3 protein: CALGGWDTQYF

V gene: TRBV4-1
J gene: TRBJ2-7
CDR3 length: 14
D gene: .
clone size: few
CDR3 DNA: TGCGCCAGCAGCCAACCTAGCGACACCTACGAGCAGTACTTC
CDR3 protein: CASSQPSDTYEQYF

V gene: TRBV7-9
J gene: TRBJ2-7
CDR3 length: 13
D gene: .
clone size: .
CDR3 DNA: TGTGCCAGCAGCTTAGCGGCGGGGTACGAGCAGTACTTC
CDR3 protein: CASSLAAGYEQYF

V gene: TRBV6-5
J gene: TRBJ2-7
CDR3 length: 13
D gene: .
clone size: many
CDR3 DNA: TGTGCCAGCAGTTACTCAGAGGTCTACGAGCAGTACTTC
CDR3 protein: CASSYSEVYEQYF

V gene: TRBV20-1
J gene: TRBJ2-2
CDR3 length: 17
D gene: TRBD2
clone size: few
CDR3 DNA: TGCAGTGCTACCAGCCCATTAAGCGGGAGGAACACCGGGGAGCTGTTTTTT
CDR3 protein: CSATSPLSGRNTGELFF

V gene: TRBV7-3
J gene: TRBJ2-2
CDR3 length: 14
D gene: .
clone size: few
CDR3 DNA: TGTGCCAGCAGCCCATTAGGGGAAACCGGGGAGCTGTTTTTT
CDR3 protein: CASSPLGETGELFF

V gene: TRBV20-1
J gene: TRBJ2-7
CDR3 length: 15
D gene: TRBD2
clone size: .
CDR3 DNA: TGCAGTGCTCGTCCGGGGACTAGCGGGCCGTACGAGCAGTACTTC
CDR3 protein: CSARPGTSGPYEQYF

V gene: TRBV28
J gene: TRBJ2-7
CDR3 length: 13
D gene: .
clone size: .
CDR3 DNA: TGTGCCAGCAGCGGACACCCCTTGAACGAGCAGTACTTC
CDR3 protein: CASSGHPLNEQYF

V gene: TRBV5-1
J gene: TRBJ1-2
CDR3 length: 15
D gene: TRBD1
clone size: .
CDR3 DNA: TGCGCCAGCAGCTTGGGACAGGGCAGTAACTATGGCTACACCTTC
CDR3 protein: CASSLGQGSNYGYTF

V gene: TRBV5-1
J gene: TRBJ1-1
CDR3 length: 17
D gene: .
clone size: .
CDR3 DNA: TGCGCCAGCAGCTTGGTCCAGGGTAATTGGGGTCGCACTGAAGCTTTCTTT
CDR3 protein: CASSLVQGNWGRTEAFF

V gene: TRBV5-1
J gene: TRBJ2-2
CDR3 length: 15
D gene: TRBD2
clone size: .
CDR3 DNA: TGCGCCAGCAGCTTGACTAGCGGGAGAAGCGGGGAGCTGTTTTTT
CDR3 protein: CASSLTSGRSGELFF

V gene: TRBV6-1
J gene: TRBJ2-3
CDR3 length: 14
D gene: TRBD2
clone size: .
CDR3 DNA: TGTGCCAGCAAAATAGCGGGAGGAAGGGATACGCAGTATTTT
CDR3 protein: CASKIAGGRDTQYF

V gene: TRBV13
J gene: TRBJ2-7
CDR3 length: 15
D gene: .
clone size: few
CDR3 DNA: TGTGCCAGCAGCTTGCGGGCGGATAGCTCCTACGAGCAGTACTTC
CDR3 protein: CASSLRADSSYEQYF

V gene: TRBV30
J gene: TRBJ1-1
CDR3 length: 14
D gene: .
clone size: .
CDR3 DNA: TGTGCCGGATTCCGGGACACCGTGAACACTGAAGCTTTCTTT
CDR3 protein: CAGFRDTVNTEAFF

V gene: TRBV9
J gene: TRBJ2-5
CDR3 length: 14
D gene: TRBD1
clone size: few
CDR3 DNA: TGTGCCAGCAGCTCGGGACAGAAAGAAGAGACCCAGTACTTC
CDR3 protein: CASSSGQKEETQYF

V gene: TRBV2
J gene: TRBJ1-4
CDR3 length: 14
D gene: TRBD1
clone size: .
CDR3 DNA: TGTGCCAGCACTCTACAGGGGGCGCGAGAAAAACTGTTTTTT
CDR3 protein: CASTLQGAREKLFF

V gene: TRBV18
J gene: TRBJ2-2
CDR3 length: 16
D gene: .
clone size: few
CDR3 DNA: TGTGCCAGCTCACCACCGATAGACAGACTCACCGGGGAGCTGTTTTTT
CDR3 protein: CASSPPIDRLTGELFF

V gene: TRBV27
J gene: TRBJ2-1
CDR3 length: 13
D gene: TRBD2
clone size: few
CDR3 DNA: TGTGCCAGCGGACTAGTCCGGATCGATGAGCAGTTCTTC
CDR3 protein: CASGLVRIDEQFF

V gene: TRBV4-3
J gene: TRBJ2-7
CDR3 length: 16
D gene: .
clone size: .
CDR3 DNA: TGCGCCAGCAGCCAAGAATACCGGACAGTCGGTTACGAGCAGTACTTC
CDR3 protein: CASSQEYRTVGYEQYF

V gene: TRBV2
J gene: TRBJ2-7
CDR3 length: 10
D gene: .
clone size: many
CDR3 DNA: TGTGCCAGCGGGGACTACGAGCAGTACTTC
CDR3 protein: CASGDYEQYF

V gene: TRBV6-5
J gene: TRBJ1-2
CDR3 length: 14
D gene: .
clone size: few
CDR3 DNA: TGTGCCAGCAGTTCCGCGATGGTATCGATTGGCTACACCTTC
CDR3 protein: CASSSAMVSIGYTF

V gene: TRBV18
J gene: TRBJ2-5
CDR3 length: 15
D gene: .
clone size: once
CDR3 DNA: TGTGCCAGCTCACCAAAACCGGGAGCGGTAGAGACCCAGTACTTC
CDR3 protein: CASSPKPGAVETQYF

V gene: TRBV7-9
J gene: TRBJ2-7
CDR3 length: 14
D gene: TRBD1
clone size: .
CDR3 DNA: TGTGCCAGCAGGCGGACAGGGGACTCTTGGGAGCAGTACTTC
CDR3 protein: CASRRTGDSWEQYF

V gene: TRBV6-5
J gene: TRBJ2-3
CDR3 length: 18
D gene: .
clone size: few
CDR3 DNA: TGTGCCAGCAGTTACTCACGCCCCGGCAGGGGCCAACTTGGTACGCAGTATTTT
CDR3 protein: CASSYSRPGRGQLGTQYF

V gene: TRBV7-2
J gene: TRBJ2-7
CDR3 length: 12
D gene: .
clone size: .
CDR3 DNA: TGTGCCAGCAGCTTCTTTCAGGGCGAGCAGTACTTC
CDR3 protein: CASSFFQGEQYF

V gene: TRBV19
J gene: TRBJ2-1
CDR3 length: 14
D gene: .
clone size: few
CDR3 DNA: TGTGCCAGTAGTTTAGACCACTCCTACAATGAGCAGTTCTTC
CDR3 protein: CASSLDHSYNEQFF

V gene: TRBV12-3/TRBV12-4
J gene: TRBJ2-3
CDR3 length: 15
D gene: TRBD2
clone size: .
CDR3 DNA: TGTGCCAGCAGTTTGGATCTAGCGGGAGCCAAAACGCAGTATTTT
CDR3 protein: CASSLDLAGAKTQYF

V gene: TRBV19
J gene: TRBJ1-1
CDR3 length: 14
D gene: .
clone size: few
CDR3 DNA: TGTGCCAGTACCAAGGTGAGATCGAACACTGAAGCTTTCTTT
CDR3 protein: CASTKVRSNTEAFF

V gene: TRBV11-2
J gene: TRBJ2-3
CDR3 length: 16
D gene: .
clone size: few
CDR3 DNA: TGTGCCAGCAGCCTAGGAGGGACGGGCCTTGGGGATACGCAGTATTTT
CDR3 protein: CASSLGGTGLGDTQYF

V gene: TRBV12-3/TRBV12-4
J gene: TRBJ2-3
CDR3 length: 16
D gene: .
clone size: few
CDR3 DNA: TGTGCCAGCAGTTTTACGCCCGGGTTTGGGACAGATACGCAGTATTTT
CDR3 protein: CASSFTPGFGTDTQYF

V gene: TRBV28
J gene: TRBJ2-7
CDR3 length: 13
D gene: TRBD2
clone size: many
CDR3 DNA: TGTGCCAGCAGTTTATTCGGGGGGTACGAGCAGTACTTC
CDR3 protein: CASSLFGGYEQYF

V gene: TRBV5-5
J gene: TRBJ2-3
CDR3 length: 14
D gene: .
clone size: few
CDR3 DNA: TGTGCCAGCAGCCTATGGACAGGCACAGATACGCAGTATTTT
CDR3 protein: CASSLWTGTDTQYF

V gene: TRBV6-5
J gene: TRBJ2-1
CDR3 length: 18
D gene: TRBD2
clone size: many
CDR3 DNA: TGTGCCAGCAGTTACCGCGGGGTAGTTCTAGCGGGGGGTAATGAGCAGTTCTTC
CDR3 protein: CASSYRGVVLAGGNEQFF

V gene: TRBV2
J gene: TRBJ2-1
CDR3 length: 15
D gene: TRBD1
clone size: many
CDR3 DNA: TGTGCCAGCAGTTTAGGACAGGGGGCTGGCAATGAGCAGTTCTTC
CDR3 protein: CASSLGQGAGNEQFF

V gene: TRBV6-1
J gene: TRBJ2-7
CDR3 length: 14
D gene: .
clone size: .
CDR3 DNA: TGTGCCACCGGCCGGGCCGGAGGTTCCTACGAGCAGTACTTC
CDR3 protein: CATGRAGGSYEQYF

V gene: TRBV5-1
J gene: TRBJ2-2
CDR3 length: 14
D gene: .
clone size: .
CDR3 DNA: TGCGCCAGCAGCACCGGACAGAAAACCGGGGAGCTGTTTTTT
CDR3 protein: CASSTGQKTGELFF

V gene: TRBV9
J gene: TRBJ1-6
CDR3 length: 14
D gene: .
clone size: .
CDR3 DNA: TGTGCCAGCAGCGTAGGGGAGGTGGATTCACCCCTCCACTTT
CDR3 protein: CASSVGEVDSPLHF

V gene: TRBV19
J gene: TRBJ1-1
CDR3 length: 13
D gene: TRBD1
clone size: .
CDR3 DNA: TGTGCCAGTATTCATCCGGGACAGGGGCGAGCTTTCTTT
CDR3 protein: CASIHPGQGRAFF